The subject of this entry is one T cell receptor beta chain. The data originate from a study of T cell changes during pregnancy in multiple sclerosis. This CDR3 is 15 amino acids long. V shed 8 bases, J shed 2 bases, and the junction held 7 bases outside the gene matches. Germline CDR1 SNHLY, CDR2 FYNNEI. The repertoire was sequenced with immunoSEQ multiplex PCR; TCRdb's copy has only in-frame clones and lacks some. This repertoire shows about 44,000 clones, about 88% found once; its top ten account for 1% to 1.5%. The TCR originated in a female donor with multiple sclerosis, enrolled in a pregnancy study. Source: CD4+ T cells from peripheral blood mononuclear cells, taken after pregnancy. The chain couples TRBV2 to TRBJ2-1, with 9 positions matching TRBD2. CDR3 in amino acids: CASVRGRATYNEQFF. The DNA for the CDR3 is TGTGCCAGCGTCCGCGGGAGGGCAACCTACAATGAGCAGTTCTTC.